This T cell receptor beta chain is drawn from a study of shared clonotypes between healthy human individuals. About the study: Donor ages ranged 18 to 49 years: two women, a few men.

A word on this clone: Its antigen remains unidentified.

None of the donors, who were healthy HIV-negative adults, had recently had acute infections or vaccinations. This CDR3 has 16 residues. Germline values: CDR1 SNHLY, CDR2 FYNNEI. Trimming cost V 5 bases and J 4 bases; bases outside gene matches: 7. Whole-study findings and limits: What limited the represented genetic and exposure-history diversity was the small number of donors.

TCRdb's copy holds only in-frame clones and misses some; the assay was immunoSEQ multiplex PCR. The data hold 2.5 million or so clones, with roughly nine tenths observed a single time. The chain recombines TRBV2 with TRBJ2-3, with 12 bases aligning to TRBD2. Source material: naive CD4+ T cells sorted from blood. Specified subset: CD45RA+ positively selected. The receptor comes from a young man in good health. CDR3 residues: CASSPGLAGSADTQYF. The DNA of the CDR3 is TGTGCCAGCAGTCCAGGACTAGCGGGGTCGGCAGATACGCAGTATTTT.